This T cell receptor (beta chain) was identified during a study of T cell repertoires in cytomegalovirus infection. Using its own MiXCR run on the reads, TCRdb lists one record per CDR3 protein. The profile shows 680,000 or so distinct CDR3 sequences, approximately 40% of them singletons. Germline lookup yields CDR1 SGHTA and CDR2 FQGNSA. This CDR3 is 16 amino acids long. J lost 0 bases, V lost 6 bases, and 7 bases had no gene match. This clonotype showed up just a few times. The chain has TRBV7-2 and TRBJ1-3, with 8 bases aligning to TRBD1. Specimen: PBMCs. This TCR came from a human donor in good health (CMV status not recorded). Some clones in this sample may be carry-over from other donors' samples. The DNA for the CDR3 is TGTGCCAGCAGTCCGACAGGGGTTTTCTCTGGAAACACCATATATTTT. This codes for CASSPTGVFSGNTIYF. The full variable domain, rest sourced from reference TRBV7-2 and TRBJ1-3, is GAGVSQSPSNKVTEKGKDVELRCDPISGHTALYWYRQSLGQGLEFLIYFQGNSAPDKSGLPSDRFSAERTGGSVSTLTIQRTQQEDSAVYLCASSPTGVFSGNTIYFGEGSWLTVV.